These T cell receptor beta chains were read from a single sample in a study of control samples from healthy donors and cancer patients. Produced via immunoSEQ multiplex PCR; TCRdb's table is partial and in-frame only. Among some 78,000 clones listed, around 90% were seen once. Input material: blood. These receptor sequences come from a woman in her fifties or sixties in good health. Each CDR3 is given with its conserved first and last residue. A D gene is named only where the DNA matches it firmly. Clone size is stated in some rows and not others, as once, few, many or a class when expanded.

CDR3nt	CDR3aa	d_gene	abundance	v_gene	j_gene
TGTGCCAGCAGCGTCGACAGGGGGGACTATAATTCACCCCTCCACTTT	CASSVDRGDYNSPLHF	TRBD1	NA	TRBV9	TRBJ1-6
TGTGCCAGCAGCAAGACTAGCGGGATGAGCTCCTACAATGAGCAGTTCTTC	CASSKTSGMSSYNEQFF	TRBD2	NA	TRBV5-6	TRBJ2-1
TGTGCCAGCAGCTCCGAGGCGCGGGGCTACACCTTC	CASSSEARGYTF	NA	NA	TRBV7-9	TRBJ1-2
TGTGCCAGCAGCAAAGGAAACGGCGAGACGACCTATAATTCACCCCTCCACTTT	CASSKGNGETTYNSPLHF	NA	NA	TRBV21-1	TRBJ1-6
TGTGCCAGCAGTTACATCCCTACCGGCACAGATACGCAGTATTTT	CASSYIPTGTDTQYF	NA	NA	TRBV27	TRBJ2-3
TGTGCCAGCTCACCAGACCAGGGAAACACCATATATTTT	CASSPDQGNTIYF	NA	NA	TRBV18	TRBJ1-3
TGTGCCAGCAGTACCGGGACTAGCGGGGGGGAGAGGTTTGAGACCCAGTACTTC	CASSTGTSGGERFETQYF	TRBD2	NA	TRBV2	TRBJ2-5
TGCGCCAGCAGCGGGACGTGGCGGGGTACAGATACGCAGTATTTT	CASSGTWRGTDTQYF	NA	NA	TRBV5-1	TRBJ2-3
TGTGCCTGGAGTACCCTCGCTCAGACCCAGTACTTC	CAWSTLAQTQYF	NA	NA	TRBV30	TRBJ2-5
TGTGCCAGCAGGAGACTAGCGGGAGGAGAGCAGTTCTTC	CASRRLAGGEQFF	TRBD2	NA	TRBV2	TRBJ2-1
TGTGCCAGCAACCCCGCGGGGGGGGCCAACGTCCTGACTTTC	CASNPAGGANVLTF	NA	once	TRBV6-2/TRBV6-3	TRBJ2-6
TGTGCCAGCAGTGAGGGTCGGCGCAATCAGCCCCAGCATTTT	CASSEGRRNQPQHF	NA	NA	TRBV6-2/TRBV6-3	TRBJ1-5
TGTGCCAGCATCTTTAGGGCAGACCTTAACTATGGCTACACCTTC	CASIFRADLNYGYTF	NA	NA	TRBV11-2	TRBJ1-2
TGCAGCGTTGAAGCGGGGGATGGCTACACCTTC	CSVEAGDGYTF	NA	NA	TRBV29-1	TRBJ1-2
TGTGCCAGCAGCTTAGATTTAAGTATTCGGACTGAAGCTTTCTTT	CASSLDLSIRTEAFF	NA	NA	TRBV7-8	TRBJ1-1